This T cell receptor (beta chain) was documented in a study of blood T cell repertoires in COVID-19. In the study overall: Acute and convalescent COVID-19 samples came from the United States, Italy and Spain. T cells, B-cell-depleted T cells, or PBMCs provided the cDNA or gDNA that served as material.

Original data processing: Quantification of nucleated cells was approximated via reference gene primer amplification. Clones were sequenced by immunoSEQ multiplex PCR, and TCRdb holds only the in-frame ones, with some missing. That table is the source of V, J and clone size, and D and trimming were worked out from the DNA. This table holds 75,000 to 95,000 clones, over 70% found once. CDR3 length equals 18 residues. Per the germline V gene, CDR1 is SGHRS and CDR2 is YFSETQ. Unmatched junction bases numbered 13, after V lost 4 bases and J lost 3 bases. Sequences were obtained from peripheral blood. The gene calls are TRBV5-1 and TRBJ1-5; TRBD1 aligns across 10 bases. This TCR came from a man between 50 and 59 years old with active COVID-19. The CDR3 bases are TGCGCCAGCAGCCTGGGACAGGGGAATTGGGGATACAATCAGCCCCAGCATTTT. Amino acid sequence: CASSLGQGNWGYNQPQHF.